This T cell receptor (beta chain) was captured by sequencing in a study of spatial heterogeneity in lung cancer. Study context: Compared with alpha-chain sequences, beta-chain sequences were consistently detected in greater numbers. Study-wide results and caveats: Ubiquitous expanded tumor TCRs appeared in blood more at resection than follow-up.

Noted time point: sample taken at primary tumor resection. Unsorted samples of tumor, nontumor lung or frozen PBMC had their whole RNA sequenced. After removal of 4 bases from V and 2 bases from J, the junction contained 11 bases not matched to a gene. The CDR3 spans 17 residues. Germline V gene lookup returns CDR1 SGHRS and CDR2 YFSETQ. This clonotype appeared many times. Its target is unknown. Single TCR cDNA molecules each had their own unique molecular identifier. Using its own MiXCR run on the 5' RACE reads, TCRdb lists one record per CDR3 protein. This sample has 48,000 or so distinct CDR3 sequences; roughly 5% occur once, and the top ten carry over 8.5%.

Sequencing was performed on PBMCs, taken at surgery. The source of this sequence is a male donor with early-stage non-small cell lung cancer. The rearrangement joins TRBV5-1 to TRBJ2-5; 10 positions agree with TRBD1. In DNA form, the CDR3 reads TGCGCCAGCAGCCCCGGGACAGGGGCCGCAATTCAAGAGACCCAGTACTTC. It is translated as CASSPGTGAAIQETQYF.